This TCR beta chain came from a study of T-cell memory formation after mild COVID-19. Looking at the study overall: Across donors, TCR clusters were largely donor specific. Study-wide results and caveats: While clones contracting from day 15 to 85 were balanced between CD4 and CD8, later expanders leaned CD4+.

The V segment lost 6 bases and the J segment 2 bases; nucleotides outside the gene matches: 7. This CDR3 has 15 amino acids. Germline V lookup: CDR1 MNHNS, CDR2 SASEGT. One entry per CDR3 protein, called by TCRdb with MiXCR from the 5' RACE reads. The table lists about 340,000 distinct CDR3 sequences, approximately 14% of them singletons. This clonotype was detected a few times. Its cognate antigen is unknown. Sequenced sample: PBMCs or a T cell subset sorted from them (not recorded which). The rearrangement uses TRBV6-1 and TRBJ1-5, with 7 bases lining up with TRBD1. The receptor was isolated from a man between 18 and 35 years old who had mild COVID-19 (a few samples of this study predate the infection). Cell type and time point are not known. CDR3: CASRPGQTGNQPQHF. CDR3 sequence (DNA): TGTGCCAGCAGACCGGGACAGACGGGCAATCAGCCCCAGCATTTT.